Below are 22 T cell receptor beta chains sequenced from a single sample in a study of T cell therapy after organ transplantation. Time point meaning: 4-8 weeks after completion of therapy. These receptors are not linked to any known antigen. The method was immunoSEQ multiplex PCR; TCRdb's version includes in-frame clones alone and lacks a portion of them. The data show some 5,000 clones, with approximately 74% seen just once and around 40% held by the top ten. Sequenced material: CD8+ T cells from blood, taken after autologous CMV-specific T cell therapy. The receptor set was obtained from a human patient who had received a solid organ transplant and had CMV disease. Some T cells may have come from the graft donor.

This sequence joins TRBV14 and TRBJ2-5; maybe TRBD1 (5 bases). The DNA end is more similar to TRBJ2-7, so the J call may be wrong. The CDR3 contains 16 residues. In germline, CDR1 is SGHDN, CDR2 FVKESK. The CDR3 DNA reads as TGTGCCAGCAGCCAAGATCTTCAGGGCTCGTCCTACGAGCAGTACTTC. This codes for CASSQDLQGSSYEQYF.

The rearrangement uses TRBV9 and TRBJ2-5, with D possibly TRBD1 on 5 matching bases. The CDR3 length is 18 residues. V lost 0 bases, J lost 5 bases, and 23 bases lay in between. Germline CDR1 SGDLS, CDR2 YYNGEE. CDR3 in amino acids: CASSVVIVPGCPWETQYF. The CDR3 nucleotides are TGTGCCAGCAGCGTAGTTATAGTGCCAGGGTGTCCTTGGGAGACCCAGTACTTC.

This clone was recorded a few times. The V gene is TRBV2, the J gene TRBJ2-7; TRBD1 aligns across 7 bases. Germline V gene data show CDR1 as SNHLY and CDR2 as FYNNEI. J was trimmed by 4 bases and V by 10 bases; bases with no gene match: 7. This CDR3 has 12 amino acids. In DNA, the CDR3 is TGTGCCACCCGGGACAGTACGTACGAGCAGTACTTC. As protein: CATRDSTYEQYF.

V usage is TRBV27 and J usage is TRBJ1-2; D ambiguous. V gave up 5 bases and J gave up 5 bases, with 15 bases separating them. This CDR3 comprises 14 residues. Germline V gene data show CDR1 as MNHEY and CDR2 as SMNVEV (reference sequence). The CDR3 region has the DNA TGTGCCAGCAGTCAAGTCGGGCCCAGATATGGCTACACCTTC. Its translation: CASSQVGPRYGYTF.

The V gene is TRBV14, the J gene TRBJ2-7; possibly TRBD1 or TRBD2 for D (6 bases each). CDR1 and CDR2 (germline): SGHDN, FVKESK. The CDR3 extends over 14 amino acids. The V and J ends lost 7 bases and 4 bases respectively, with 17 bases between them. The CDR3, as DNA: TGTGCCAGCAAGGTCTCGGGGGCCGGGTACGAGCAGTACTTC. Translation: CASKVSGAGYEQYF.

The rearrangement joins TRBV9 to TRBJ1-1, with D unclear. The germline V gene encodes CDR1 SGDLS and CDR2 YYNGEE. The V end was cut by 4 bases, the J end by 7 bases, with 11 bases between. The CDR3 sequence is 12 residues long. The CDR3, as DNA: TGTGCCAGCAGCTCCAGAGGCGGTGAAGCTTTCTTT. This codes for CASSSRGGEAFF. The variable domain in full, completed from reference TRBV9 and TRBJ1-1, reads DSGVTQTPKHLITATGQRVTLRCSPRSGDLSVYWYQQSLDQGLQFLIQYYNGEERAKGNILERFSAQQFPDLHSELNLSSLELGDSALYFCASSSRGGEAFFGQGTRLTVV.

This chain uses TRBV27 with TRBJ1-2; D call uncertain. The length of the CDR3 is 13 residues. With 4 bases removed from V and 8 bases from J, the gap between germline ends came to 14 bases. The germline V gene has CDR1 MNHEY and CDR2 SMNVEV (reference sequence). Here the CDR3 reads CASSYNGRAGYTF. CDR3 DNA: TGTGCCAGCAGTTATAACGGTAGGGCCGGCTACACCTTC.

In this sample, this clone turned up a few times. This chain joins TRBV6-1 and TRBJ1-5; possibly TRBD1 for D (6 bases). In germline, CDR1 is MNHNS, CDR2 SASEGT. V lost 7 bases and J 5 bases, leaving 15 bases between the germline ends. The CDR3 is 14 amino acids. This chain's CDR3 is CASTGQIIDQPQHF. The CDR3 region has the DNA TGTGCCAGCACCGGACAGATTATAGATCAGCCCCAGCATTTT.

This clone turned up a few times. V is TRBV27 and J is TRBJ1-1; D is possibly TRBD1 (5 bases). The germline V gene has CDR1 MNHEY and CDR2 SMNVEV (reference sequence). The V and J ends lost 7 bases and 1 base respectively, with 13 bases between them. The CDR3 contains 14 residues. In DNA, the CDR3 is TGTGCCAGCACTGGGACCCCAGGGAACACTGAAGCTTTCTTT. Translation: CASTGTPGNTEAFF.

The V and J genes are TRBV6-1 and TRBJ2-3; the match to TRBD2 covers 12 bases. J was trimmed by 6 bases and V by 7 bases; bases with no gene match: 5. CDR1 is MNHNS and CDR2 is SASEGT in the germline V gene. CDR3 length: 14 residues. Here the CDR3 DNA reads TGTGCCAGCAAGCTAGCGGGGGGGCGCGATACGCAGTATTTT. Translated, it gives CASKLAGGRDTQYF.

This rearrangement joins TRBV28 to TRBJ1-4, with D unresolved. The CDR3 consists of 14 residues. Per the germline V gene, CDR1 is MDHEN and CDR2 is SYDVKM. V was pared by 6 bases and J by 6 bases, with 14 bases between. CDR3 sequence reads: CASSRTLSDEKLFF. The CDR3 nucleotides read TGTGCCAGCAGCCGGACGTTGAGCGATGAAAAACTGTTTTTT.

This chain links TRBV7-9 with TRBJ2-1, with D hard to call. The V end was cut by 4 bases, the J end by 7 bases, with 17 bases between. Germline V gene data show CDR1 as SEHNR and CDR2 as FQNEAQ (reference sequence). The CDR3 covers 15 residues. The CDR3 region is CASSYPREVINEQFF. The CDR3 DNA is TGTGCCAGCAGCTATCCCAGAGAGGTGATAAATGAGCAGTTCTTC.

Worth noting for this clone: With a far larger clone one base away, a read error is the likely cause. Other DNA sequences within the sample encode an identical CDR3. This rearrangement joins TRBV5-5 to TRBJ1-4; D possibly corresponds to TRBD1 (5 bases). Trimming removed 4 bases from V and 8 bases from J, with 24 bases in between. The germline V gene encodes CDR1 SGHKS and CDR2 YYEKEE (reference sequence). The CDR3 loop spans 17 amino acids. The CDR3 DNA is TGTGCCAGCAGCCAAGATGGGCGGGAGGGGTACGGGGAAAAACTGTTTTTT. Its translation is CASSQDGREGYGEKLFF. The variable domain in full, completed from reference TRBV5-5 and TRBJ1-4, reads DAGVTQSPTHLIKTRGQQVTLRCSPISGHKSVSWYQQVLGQGPQFIFQYYEKEERGRGNFPDRFSARQFPNYSSELNVNALLLGDSALYLCASSQDGREGYGEKLFFGSGTQLSVL.

The chain couples TRBV6-5 to TRBJ2-7; D might be TRBD2 (5 bases). Trimming pared 5 bases from V and 0 bases from J, leaving 11 bases between. CDR1 MNHEY and CDR2 SVGAGI come from the germline V gene. There are 14 residues in the CDR3. The CDR3 reads CASSISGSSYEQYF. CDR3 nucleotides: TGTGCCAGCAGTATCAGCGGTAGCTCCTACGAGCAGTACTTC.

This clone was counted only a few times. This chain links TRBV19 with TRBJ1-1; D is uncertain. CDR1 is LNHDA, CDR2 SQIVND, per germline (reference sequence). Between the trimmed V and J ends, which lost 5 bases and 1 base, there was a span of 8 bases. The CDR3 covers 13 residues. The CDR3 nucleotides are TGTGCCAGTAGTTTCCGATGGAACACTGAAGCTTTCTTT. Its protein product is CASSFRWNTEAFF.

V and J are TRBV6-1 and TRBJ1-5; 7 nucleotides line up with TRBD1. Germline CDR1 and CDR2: MNHNS and SASEGT. The CDR3 has 14 residues. Trimming cost V 3 bases and J 4 bases; bases outside gene matches: 3. CDR3 amino acids: CASSDGTVNQPQHF. The CDR3 DNA reads TGTGCCAGCAGTGACGGGACAGTTAATCAGCCCCAGCATTTT.

The CDR3 region has the DNA TGTGCCAGCAGCTTCCATGACAGGGGGCTTCTTACTGAAGCTTTCTTT. Amino acids: CASSFHDRGLLTEAFF. The chain joins TRBV11-1 to TRBJ1-1, with 10 bases matching TRBD1. Germline-derived CDR1 and CDR2 are SGHAT and FQDESV (reference sequence). Unmatched junction bases numbered 9, after V lost 3 bases and J lost 5 bases. The CDR3 is 16 amino acids.

This clone appeared a few times. The chain uses TRBV4-3 and TRBJ2-1; a possible D gene is TRBD2 (6 bases). The CDR3 spans 13 residues. Trimming stripped 0 bases from V and 9 bases from J, with 9 bases between. The germline V gene has CDR1 LGHNA and CDR2 YSLEER. In DNA form, the CDR3 reads TGCGCCAGCAGCCAAGACGGGGGTCTTGAGCAGTTCTTC. It encodes CASSQDGGLEQFF.

V usage is TRBV11-3 and J usage is TRBJ2-5, with D perhaps matching TRBD1 or TRBD2 (5 bases each). V lost 6 bases and J lost 5, with 19 bases in between. Germline V gives CDR1 SGHNT, CDR2 YENEEA. The CDR3 is 15 amino acids. The CDR3 bases are TGTGCCAGCAGTTACTCGAATCAGGGCGGGGAGACCCAGTACTTC. Residues: CASSYSNQGGETQYF.

The chain employs TRBV6-5 and TRBJ1-1, with D uncertain. Germline CDR1 MNHEY, CDR2 SVGAGI. CDR3 length: 15 amino acids. Trimming cost V 5 bases and J 4 bases, with 17 bases left between them. This chain's CDR3 is CASSHGRPGSTEAFF. The DNA for the CDR3 is TGTGCCAGCAGTCATGGACGGCCTGGGAGCACTGAAGCTTTCTTT.

This clone was found a few times. V gene TRBV9 combines with J gene TRBJ2-4; TRBD1 aligns across 11 bases. V trimming: 0 bases; J trimming: 8 bases; junction bases outside the gene matches: 1. CDR3 length: 14 amino acids. Germline V CDR1 and CDR2: SGDLS, YYNGEE. CDR3 in amino acids: CASSVGDRGYIQYF. In DNA, the CDR3 is TGTGCCAGCAGCGTAGGGGACAGGGGGTACATTCAGTACTTC. Full variable domain (remainder filled in from reference TRBV9 and TRBJ2-4): DSGVTQTPKHLITATGQRVTLRCSPRSGDLSVYWYQQSLDQGLQFLIQYYNGEERAKGNILERFSAQQFPDLHSELNLSSLELGDSALYFCASSVGDRGYIQYFGAGTRLSVL.

The genes are TRBV7-6 and TRBJ2-2, with 10 bases aligning to TRBD2. The V and J ends lost 5 bases and 4 bases, in that order; junction bases with no gene match: 10. The CDR3 is 17 amino acids. Germline values: CDR1 SGHVS, CDR2 FNYEAQ. As DNA, the CDR3 is TGTGCCAGCAGCCTCGGGACTAGCGCCTTTGGCACCGGGGAGCTGTTTTTT. It specifies CASSLGTSAFGTGELFF.